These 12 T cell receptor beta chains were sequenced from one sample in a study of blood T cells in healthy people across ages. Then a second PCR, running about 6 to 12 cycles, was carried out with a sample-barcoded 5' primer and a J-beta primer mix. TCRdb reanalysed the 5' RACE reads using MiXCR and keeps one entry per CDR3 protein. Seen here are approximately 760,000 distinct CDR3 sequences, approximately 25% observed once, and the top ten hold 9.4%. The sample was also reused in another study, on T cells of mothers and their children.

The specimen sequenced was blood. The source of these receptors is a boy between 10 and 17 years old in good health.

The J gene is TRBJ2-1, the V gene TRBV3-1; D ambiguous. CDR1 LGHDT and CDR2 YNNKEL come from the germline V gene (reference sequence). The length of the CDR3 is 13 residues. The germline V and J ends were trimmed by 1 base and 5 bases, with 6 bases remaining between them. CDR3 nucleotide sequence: TGTGCCAGCAGCCAAGTAACCAACAATGAGCAGTTCTTC. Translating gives CASSQVTNNEQFF.

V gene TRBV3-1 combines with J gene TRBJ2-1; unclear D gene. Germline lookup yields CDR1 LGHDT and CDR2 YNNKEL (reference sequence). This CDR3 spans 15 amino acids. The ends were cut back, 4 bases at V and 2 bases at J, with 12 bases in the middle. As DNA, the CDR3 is TGTGCCAGCAGCCCACAGAGATTGCCCTACAATGAGCAGTTCTTC. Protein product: CASSPQRLPYNEQFF.

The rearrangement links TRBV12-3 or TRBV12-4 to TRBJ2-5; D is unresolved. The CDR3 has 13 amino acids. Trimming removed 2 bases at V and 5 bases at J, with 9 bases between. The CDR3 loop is CASSLPNGETQYF. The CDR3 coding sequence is TGTGCCAGCAGTTTACCCAATGGGGAGACCCAGTACTTC.

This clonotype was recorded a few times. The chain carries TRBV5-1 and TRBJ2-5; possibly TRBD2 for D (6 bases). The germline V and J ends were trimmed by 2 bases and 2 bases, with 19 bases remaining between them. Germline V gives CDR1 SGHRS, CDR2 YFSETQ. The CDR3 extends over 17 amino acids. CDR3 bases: TGCGCCAGCAGCTTCCGGGAGCTGGGTTGGCCGCAAGAGACCCAGTACTTC. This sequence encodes CASSFRELGWPQETQYF.

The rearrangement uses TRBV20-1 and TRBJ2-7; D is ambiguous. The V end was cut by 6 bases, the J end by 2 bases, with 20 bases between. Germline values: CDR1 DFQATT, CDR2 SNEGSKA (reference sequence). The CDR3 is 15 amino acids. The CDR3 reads CSARSEWSVAYEQYF. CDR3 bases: TGCAGTGCCAGAAGCGAGTGGTCCGTAGCCTACGAGCAGTACTTC.

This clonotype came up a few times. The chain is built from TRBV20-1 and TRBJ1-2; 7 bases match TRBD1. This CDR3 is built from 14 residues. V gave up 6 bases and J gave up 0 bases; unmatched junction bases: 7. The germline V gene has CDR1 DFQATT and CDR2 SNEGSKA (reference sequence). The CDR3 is CSAPGGETNYGYTF. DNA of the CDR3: TGCAGTGCCCCAGGGGGGGAGACTAACTATGGCTACACCTTC.

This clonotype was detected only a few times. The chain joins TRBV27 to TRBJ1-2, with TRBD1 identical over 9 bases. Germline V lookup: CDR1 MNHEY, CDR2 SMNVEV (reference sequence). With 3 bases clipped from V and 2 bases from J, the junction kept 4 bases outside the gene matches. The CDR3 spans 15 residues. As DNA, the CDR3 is TGTGCCAGCAGTTTCACCGGGACAGGGAACTATGGCTACACCTTC. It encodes CASSFTGTGNYGYTF.

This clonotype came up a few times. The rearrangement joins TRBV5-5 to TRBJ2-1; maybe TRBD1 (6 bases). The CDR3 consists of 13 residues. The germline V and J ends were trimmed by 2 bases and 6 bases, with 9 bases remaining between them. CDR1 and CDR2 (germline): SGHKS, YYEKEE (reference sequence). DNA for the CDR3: TGTGCCAGCAGCTTTGGGGACATCAATGAGCAGTTCTTC. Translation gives CASSFGDINEQFF.

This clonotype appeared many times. CDR3 in amino acids: CSVLAGGSYEQYF. The CDR3 DNA follows: TGCAGCGTTTTAGCGGGGGGCTCCTACGAGCAGTACTTC. The rearrangement uses TRBV29-1 and TRBJ2-5; TRBD2 agrees at 10 bases. The end of the DNA fits TRBJ2-7 better, so the J call may be wrong. Germline-derived CDR1 and CDR2 are SQVTM and ANQGSEA. The CDR3 has 13 residues.

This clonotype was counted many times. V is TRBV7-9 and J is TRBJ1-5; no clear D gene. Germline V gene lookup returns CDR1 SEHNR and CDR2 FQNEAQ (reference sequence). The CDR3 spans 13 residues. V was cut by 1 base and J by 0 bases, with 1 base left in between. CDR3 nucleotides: TGTGCCAGCAGCTTAGATAGCAATCAGCCCCAGCATTTT. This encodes CASSLDSNQPQHF.

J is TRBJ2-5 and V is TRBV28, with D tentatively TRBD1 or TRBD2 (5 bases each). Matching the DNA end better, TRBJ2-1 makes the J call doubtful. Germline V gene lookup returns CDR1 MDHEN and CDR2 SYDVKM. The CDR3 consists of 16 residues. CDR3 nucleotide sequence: TGTGCCAGCAGTTTGTACGCTCCGGGACCCGTCAATGAGCAGTTCTTC. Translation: CASSLYAPGPVNEQFF.

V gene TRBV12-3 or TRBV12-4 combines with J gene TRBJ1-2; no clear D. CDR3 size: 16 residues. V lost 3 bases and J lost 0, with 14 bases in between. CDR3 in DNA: TGTGCCAGCAGTTTTAACCCTACAGTCTCTAACTATGGCTACACCTTC. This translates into CASSFNPTVSNYGYTF.